The clone carrying this TCR beta chain has just one count. The data derive from a study of shared clonotypes between healthy human individuals. Germline CDR1 and CDR2: MNHNS and SASEGT. V was clipped by 6 bases and J by 1 base, with 6 bases between them. The CDR3 has 13 amino acids. Method: immunoSEQ multiplex PCR; TCRdb's copy keeps in-frame clones and lacks some. Of 1,500,000 or so clones detected, about 96% appear once; the ten largest clones hold approximately 1%. This clonotype originated in a man aged 25 to 40 in good health. The sequenced sample consisted of naive CD4+ T cells sorted from blood. As to subset: CD45RA+ positively selected. V and J are TRBV6-1 and TRBJ2-2; the D is unclear. The CDR3 sequence: CASSNRNTGELFF. Here the CDR3 DNA reads TGTGCCAGCAGCAACAGGAACACCGGGGAGCTGTTTTTT.